The 7 T cell receptor beta chains reported below all come from one sample, sequenced in a study of shared clonotypes between healthy human individuals. The table came from immunoSEQ multiplex PCR; TCRdb's copy has only in-frame clones and leaves some out. The sample carries more than 2,000,000 clones, about 92% recorded once. The sample comprised naive CD4+ T cells from PBMCs. The subset is: CD45RA+ positively selected. These receptors all come from a man younger than 35 in good health. Some clones in this sample may be carry-over from other donors' samples.

This clone was detected once. The chain employs TRBV27 and TRBJ2-3; no clear D gene. Looked up from germline, CDR1 is MNHEY and CDR2 is SMNVEV (reference sequence). The germline V and J ends were trimmed by 3 bases and 2 bases, with 9 bases remaining between them. This CDR3 region has 14 residues. CDR3 amino acids: CASSLSWNTDTQYF. The CDR3 region has the DNA TGTGCCAGCAGTTTGTCCTGGAACACAGATACGCAGTATTTT.

This chain connects TRBV27 to TRBJ1-1; 7 nucleotides match TRBD1. This CDR3 is 17 amino acids long. CDR1 is MNHEY, CDR2 SMNVEV, per germline (reference sequence). The V and J ends lost 2 bases and 3 bases, in that order; junction bases with no gene match: 12. The CDR3 protein is CASSLRQGYELDTEAFF. CDR3 in DNA: TGTGCCAGCAGTTTACGACAGGGATACGAGTTAGACACTGAAGCTTTCTTT.

The chain uses TRBV5-4 and TRBJ2-1; 10 bases are a match to TRBD1. This CDR3 region has 15 residues. Germline V lookup: CDR1 SGHNT, CDR2 YYREEE (reference sequence). V lost 4 bases and J lost 10; bases outside the gene matches: 11. This CDR3 is CASSPDPGQGMEQFF. As DNA, the CDR3 is TGTGCCAGCAGCCCGGACCCGGGACAGGGGATGGAGCAGTTCTTC.

V and J are TRBV27 and TRBJ1-4; weak D call: TRBD1 (5 bases). Germline lookup yields CDR1 MNHEY and CDR2 SMNVEV (reference sequence). The CDR3 has 17 amino acids. Deletions cut 5 bases from V and 3 bases from J, with 19 bases between. CDR3 sequence: CASSPRTLPTANEKLFF. CDR3 bases: TGTGCCAGCAGTCCTCGGACACTACCTACCGCTAATGAAAAACTGTTTTTT.

The rearrangement links TRBV30 to TRBJ2-7; D remains ambiguous. The CDR3 length is 13 residues. The V gene's germline CDR1 is GTSNPN and CDR2 SVGIG (reference sequence). Trimming left V 0 bases short and J 6 bases short, with 12 bases between. This chain's CDR3 is CAWSVRPPGEQYF. CDR3 nucleotides: TGTGCCTGGAGTGTACGGCCCCCTGGCGAGCAGTACTTC.

This chain uses TRBV29-1 with TRBJ1-2; D remains ambiguous. CDR1 is SQVTM, CDR2 ANQGSEA, per germline. Trimming took 4 bases from V and 3 from J, leaving 15 bases between them. The CDR3 is made up of 14 amino acids. The CDR3 is CSVAPRVSDYGYTF. In nucleotides, the CDR3 is TGCAGCGTTGCCCCGCGGGTTTCAGACTATGGCTACACCTTC.

The chain uses TRBV7-2 and TRBJ2-5; the D gene is possibly TRBD2 (5 bases). CDR3 size: 13 residues. Germline V gene sequence: CDR1 SGHTA, CDR2 FQGNSA. V was trimmed by 6 bases and J by 8 bases, leaving 16 bases between them. The CDR3 sequence: CASRQTGIGTQYF. CDR3 in DNA: TGTGCCAGCAGACAGACGGGGATCGGCACCCAGTACTTC. The variable domain in full, completed from reference TRBV7-2 and TRBJ2-5, reads GAGVSQSPSNKVTEKGKDVELRCDPISGHTALYWYRQSLGQGLEFLIYFQGNSAPDKSGLPSDRFSAERTGGSVSTLTIQRTQQEDSAVYLCASRQTGIGTQYFGPGTRLLVL.